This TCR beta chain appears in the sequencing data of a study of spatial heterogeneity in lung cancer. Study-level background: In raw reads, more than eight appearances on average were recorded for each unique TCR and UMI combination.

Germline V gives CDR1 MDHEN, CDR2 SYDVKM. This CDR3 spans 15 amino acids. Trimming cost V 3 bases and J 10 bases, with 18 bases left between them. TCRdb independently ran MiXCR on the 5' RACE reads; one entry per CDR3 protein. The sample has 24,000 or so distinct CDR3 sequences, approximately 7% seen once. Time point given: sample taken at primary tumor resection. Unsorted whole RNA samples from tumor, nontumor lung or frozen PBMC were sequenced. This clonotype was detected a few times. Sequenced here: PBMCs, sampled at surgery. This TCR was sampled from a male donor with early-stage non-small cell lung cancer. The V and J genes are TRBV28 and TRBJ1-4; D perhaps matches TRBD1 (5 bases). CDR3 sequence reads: CASSLWQGTPRKLFF. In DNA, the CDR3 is TGTGCCAGCAGTTTGTGGCAGGGCACCCCGAGAAAACTGTTTTTT.